This TCR beta chain was identified during a study of blood T cell repertoires in COVID-19. Study overall: Spain, Italy and the United States supplied samples that represented acute and convalescent COVID-19.

Enrollees, about 18 to 89 years old, lived in 24 US areas. Data came from immunoSEQ multiplex PCR; TCRdb stores just in-frame clones and leaves some out. The table lists fewer than 400,000 clones, 88% of them singletons. The germline gives CDR1 MGHRA, CDR2 YSYEKL. Trimming stripped 1 base from V and 3 bases from J, with 10 bases between. The CDR3 has 15 residues. The V gene is TRBV4-1, the J gene TRBJ1-5; tentatively, D is TRBD1 (6 bases). Material: PBMCs or T cells enriched from blood (not recorded which). This TCR derives from a man aged 25-40 years who had recovered from COVID-19. The chain's CDR3 is CASSQVGGDNQPQHF. Here the CDR3 DNA reads TGCGCCAGCAGCCAAGTAGGGGGGGACAATCAGCCCCAGCATTTT.